The 2 T cell receptor beta chains reported below all come from one sample, sequenced in a study of immune evolution from preneoplasia to lung adenocarcinoma. The table came from immunoSEQ multiplex PCR; TCRdb's copy has only in-frame clones and leaves some out. The repertoire has over 1,100 clones, approximately 80% of them found once; the top ten carry around 9.1%. The source material was FFPE atypical adenomatous hyperplasia tissue from the lung. Subset specified: atypical adenomatous hyperplasia (AAH), lung preneoplasia. Receptors were obtained from a person aged 65 to 85 with lung adenocarcinoma.

This chain joins TRBV1 and TRBJ1-2. TRBV1 represents a pseudogene. The CDR3 spans 16 residues. The DNA of the CDR3 is TGCACCAGCAGAAGGGCGGGTGTGCGAAAGACCTATGGCTACACCTTC. Its translation is CTSRRAGVRKTYGYTF.

CDR3 nucleotides: TGTGCCAGCAGCTTTCGCCCACCCACCGGACAGGGAAGCGCAGATACGCAGTATTTT. This translates into CASSFRPPTGQGSADTQYF. The chain has TRBV27 and TRBJ2-3; 8 positions match TRBD1. The germline gives CDR1 MNHEY, CDR2 SMNVEV (reference sequence). The CDR3 has 19 residues. J gave up 4 bases and V 6 bases, and 21 bases lay outside the gene matches.